Listed here are 20 T cell receptor beta chains from one sample, sequenced in a study of CD8 T cells in Susac syndrome. An input of roughly 0.5 to 1 ug of RNA was subjected to reverse transcription using random hexamers. TCRdb called the immunoSEQ multiplex PCR reads again in MiXCR, with one record for every CDR3 protein. The sample records 45,000 to 60,000 distinct CDR3 sequences, around 93% being singletons. The sample consisted of CD8+ T cells from PBMCs. All receptors come from a human donor with multiple sclerosis.

The chain carries TRBV30 and TRBJ1-1; D unresolved. CDR3 length: 12 residues. The V and J ends lost 5 bases and 8 bases respectively, with 15 bases between them. From germline, CDR1 is GTSNPN and CDR2 SVGIG (reference sequence). In DNA form, the CDR3 reads TGTGCCTGGGACGGTGACCCACTGGAAGCTTTCTTT. As protein: CAWDGDPLEAFF. The whole variable domain, filled in from reference TRBV30 and TRBJ1-1, reads SQTIHQWPATLVQPVGSPLSLECTVEGTSNPNLYWYRQAAGRGLQLLFYSVGIGQISSEVPQNLSASRPQDRQFILSSKKLLLSDSGFYLCAWDGDPLEAFFGQGTRLTVV.

The CDR3 spells CASIQGAKNTEAFF. CDR3 DNA sequence: TGTGCCAGCATCCAGGGGGCAAAGAACACTGAAGCTTTCTTT. The chain uses TRBV6-5 and TRBJ1-1, with 8 positions matching TRBD1. CDR1 and CDR2 from the germline V gene are MNHEY and SVGAGI. The CDR3 covers 14 residues. Trimming took 7 bases from V and 1 from J; bases not matched to a gene: 5.

The gene calls are TRBV29-1 and TRBJ2-5; no definite D call. CDR3 length equals 11 residues. V lost 4 bases and J lost 4, with 7 bases in between. Germline V CDR1 and CDR2: SQVTM, ANQGSEA. The CDR3 DNA reads as TGCAGCGTTGCGGGTGGAGAGACCCAGTACTTC. It translates to CSVAGGETQYF.

The V gene is TRBV13, the J gene TRBJ2-7; 10 bases line up with TRBD2. Germline V gene sequence: CDR1 PRHDT, CDR2 FYEKMQ (reference sequence). J lost 4 bases, V lost 5 bases, and 8 bases had no gene match. CDR3 length: 15 residues. The CDR3 is CASSPPSGGPYEQYF. The CDR3 DNA is TGTGCCAGCAGCCCCCCTAGCGGGGGTCCTTACGAGCAGTACTTC.

This clonotype has a single count. This CDR3 is CASSSAGQGYKNIQYF. The CDR3 region has the DNA TGTGCCAGCAGCTCCGCGGGACAGGGGTACAAAAACATTCAGTACTTC. The rearrangement links TRBV11-2 to TRBJ2-4; 10 bases are shared with TRBD1. This CDR3 region has 16 residues. Per germline, CDR1 SGHAT and CDR2 FQNNGV. V shed 4 bases, J shed 3 bases, and the junction held 6 bases outside the gene matches. Filled out from reference TRBV11-2 and TRBJ2-4, the complete variable domain reads EAGVAQSPRYKIIEKRQSVAFWCNPISGHATLYWYQQILGQGPKLLIQFQNNGVVDDSQLPKDRFSAERLKGVDSTLKIQPAKLEDSAVYLCASSSAGQGYKNIQYFGAGTRLSVL.

This clonotype was counted a single time. V usage is TRBV3-1 and J usage is TRBJ2-5, with D tentatively TRBD1 or TRBD2 (6 bases each). From germline, CDR1 is LGHDT and CDR2 YNNKEL (reference sequence). The CDR3 consists of 16 residues. V was cut by 2 bases and J by 1 base, with 14 bases left in between. CDR3 protein: CASSQYPGATQETQYF. CDR3 bases: TGTGCCAGCAGCCAATACCCGGGGGCCACCCAAGAGACCCAGTACTTC.

This sequence joins TRBV5-1 and TRBJ2-5; 10 bases are a match to TRBD2. Per germline, CDR1 SGHRS and CDR2 YFSETQ. CDR3 length: 16 residues. Trimming took 2 bases from V and 4 from J; bases not matched to a gene: 8. This CDR3 is CASSFPGLAGVETQYF. CDR3 coding DNA: TGCGCCAGCAGCTTCCCCGGGCTAGCGGGGGTAGAGACCCAGTACTTC.

The CDR3 is CASSSEGHQPQHF. The CDR3 nucleotides read TGTGCCAGCAGCTCGGAGGGGCATCAGCCCCAGCATTTT. The rearrangement joins TRBV7-8 to TRBJ1-5, with D possibly matching TRBD1 (5 bases). This CDR3 has 13 residues. Trimming took 4 bases from V and 5 from J, leaving 9 bases between them. The germline V gene encodes CDR1 SGHVS and CDR2 FQNEAQ.

Remarks on this clonotype: At one boundary the junction diverges from the germline segment, which might be a read error. This chain joins TRBV7-7 and TRBJ2-1; the D gene is possibly TRBD1 (6 bases). The CDR3 is made up of 15 amino acids. In germline, CDR1 is SSHAT, CDR2 FNYEAQ (reference sequence). CDR3 in amino acids: CASSRLLGAYNEQFF. DNA for the CDR3: TGTGCTAGCAGCCGACTTCTGGGGGCGTACAATGAGCAGTTCTTC.

The V gene is TRBV4-1, the J gene TRBJ1-2, with D perhaps TRBD1 (5 bases). The germline V gene has CDR1 MGHRA and CDR2 YSYEKL. V dropped 0 bases and J dropped 1 base, with 18 bases sitting between them. This CDR3 spans 18 amino acids. The CDR3 bases are TGCGCCAGCAGCCAAGAAGGGCGGGCGGGGCCCGTTAACTATGGCTACACCTTC. It encodes CASSQEGRAGPVNYGYTF.

The V and J genes are TRBV19 and TRBJ2-1, with unresolved D. The CDR3 is 13 amino acids. Trimming pared 3 bases from V and 6 bases from J, leaving 9 bases between. CDR1 is LNHDA, CDR2 SQIVND, per germline (reference sequence). Written as DNA, the CDR3 is TGTGCCAGTAGTATGAGTACGTCCAATGAGCAGTTCTTC. Its translation is CASSMSTSNEQFF.

The rearrangement links TRBV29-1 to TRBJ1-2; possible D gene TRBD1, 5 bases. Trimming removed 4 bases at V and 5 bases at J, with 17 bases between. Germline V lookup: CDR1 SQVTM, CDR2 ANQGSEA. The CDR3 loop spans 14 amino acids. For the CDR3, the DNA is TGCAGCGTTGGCAACCTGGGGCCGGGGTATGGCTACACCTTC. Its translation: CSVGNLGPGYGYTF.

The rearrangement joins TRBV3-1 to TRBJ2-7, with TRBD2 identical over 11 bases. CDR3 size: 14 residues. Germline lookup yields CDR1 LGHDT and CDR2 YNNKEL (reference sequence). The V segment lost 4 bases and the J segment 7 bases; nucleotides outside the gene matches: 6. CDR3 bases: TGTGCCAGCAGCCGCCCGGGACTAGCGGATGAGCAGTACTTC. This sequence encodes CASSRPGLADEQYF.

The table lists this clonotype with a few counts. The chain is built from TRBV27 and TRBJ1-1; D unresolved. The CDR3 length is 13 residues. The germline V and J ends were trimmed by 2 bases and 0 bases, with 4 bases remaining between them. The germline CDR1 and CDR2 sequences are MNHEY and SMNVEV (reference sequence). In nucleotides, the CDR3 is TGTGCCAGCAGTTTAACGGTGAACACTGAAGCTTTCTTT. This translates into CASSLTVNTEAFF.

This chain joins TRBV27 and TRBJ2-3; TRBD2 agrees at 9 bases. CDR1 MNHEY and CDR2 SMNVEV come from the germline V gene (reference sequence). With 1 base clipped from V and 14 bases from J, the junction kept 16 bases outside the gene matches. The CDR3 is made up of 16 amino acids. Here the CDR3 DNA reads TGTGCCAGCAGTTTATTGGCGGGGGGGACTTTGTGGATTCCGTATTTT. Protein product: CASSLLAGGTLWIPYF.

The rearrangement joins TRBV5-4 to TRBJ2-1; perhaps TRBD2 as D (5 bases). CDR1 is SGHNT and CDR2 is YYREEE in the germline V gene (reference sequence). Trimming removed 7 bases from V and 9 bases from J, with 11 bases in between. The CDR3 runs to 11 residues. CDR3 sequence reads: CASSIGSEQFF. CDR3 DNA sequence: TGTGCCAGCTCGATAGGGAGTGAGCAGTTCTTC.

J is TRBJ2-7 and V is TRBV6-5, with 7 bases matching TRBD1. The CDR3 is made up of 13 amino acids. The germline gives CDR1 MNHEY, CDR2 SVGAGI. With V trimmed by 5 bases and J by 6 bases, 7 bases remained unmatched. CDR3 sequence: CASSLQGQREQYF. The CDR3 DNA reads as TGTGCCAGCAGTCTTCAGGGACAGCGCGAGCAGTACTTC.

The V gene is TRBV27, the J gene TRBJ2-3, with 7 bases fitting TRBD2. The junction had 3 bases not matched to a gene; V was cut back by 2 bases and J by 1 base. The CDR3 length is 15 residues. Germline values: CDR1 MNHEY, CDR2 SMNVEV (reference sequence). The CDR3 sequence: CASSLRGVRTDTQYF. CDR3 coding DNA: TGTGCCAGCAGTTTACGGGGGGTTCGCACAGATACGCAGTATTTT.

The rearrangement links TRBV6-6 to TRBJ1-5, with D perhaps matching TRBD1 (5 bases). Trimming removed 6 bases at V and 5 bases at J, with 17 bases between. Germline V gene data show CDR1 as MNHNY and CDR2 as SVGAGI (reference sequence). The CDR3 runs to 15 residues. Here the CDR3 reads CASRETEALDQPQHF. The CDR3 region has the DNA TGTGCCAGCAGGGAGACAGAAGCACTCGATCAGCCCCAGCATTTT.

The J gene is TRBJ1-5, the V gene TRBV6-1; 8 bases fit TRBD1. CDR1 and CDR2 (germline): MNHNS, SASEGT. The CDR3 length is 17 residues. V lost 7 bases and J lost 2; bases outside the gene matches: 13. The CDR3 DNA reads TGTGCCAGCACCTTAGGGAAGGACAGGGCGGGCAATCAGCCCCAGCATTTT. Protein sequence: CASTLGKDRAGNQPQHF.